The T cell receptor (beta chain) described here comes from a study of T cells in Graves' hyperthyroidism and ophthalmopathy. Researchers took RNA transcripts and amplified the TCR beta CDR3 regions from them. A first-round RT-PCR of the TCR CDR3 used the HTBI primer set. Each CDR3 protein is one row after TCRdb ran MiXCR on the multiplex PCR reads. The sample yields around 520,000 distinct CDR3 sequences, around an eighth seen once. Germline CDR1 GTSNPN, CDR2 SVGIG (reference sequence). The V and J ends lost 0 bases and 3 bases respectively, with 8 bases between them. The CDR3 sequence is 13 residues long.

This TCR came from a woman between 18 and 30 years old with Graves' hyperthyroidism. Sequenced sample: blood. This chain uses TRBV30 with TRBJ1-2, with D maybe TRBD1 (6 bases). CDR3 sequence reads: CAWSVNRDYGYTF. The DNA of the CDR3 is TGTGCCTGGAGTGTAAACAGGGACTATGGCTACACCTTC.